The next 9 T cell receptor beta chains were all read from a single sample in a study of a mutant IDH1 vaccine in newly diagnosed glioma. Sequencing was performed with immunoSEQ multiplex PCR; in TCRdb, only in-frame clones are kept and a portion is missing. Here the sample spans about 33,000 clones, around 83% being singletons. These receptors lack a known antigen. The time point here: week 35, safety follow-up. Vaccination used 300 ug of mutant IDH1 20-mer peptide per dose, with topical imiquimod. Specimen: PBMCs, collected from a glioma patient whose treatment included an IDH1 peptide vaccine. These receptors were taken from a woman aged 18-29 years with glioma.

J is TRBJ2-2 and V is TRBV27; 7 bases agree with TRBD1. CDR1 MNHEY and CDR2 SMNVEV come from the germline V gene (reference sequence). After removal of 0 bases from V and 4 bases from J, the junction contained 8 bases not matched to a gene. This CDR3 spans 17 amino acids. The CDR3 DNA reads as TGTGCCAGCAGTTTATCGGAACAGGGGAGTGGCACCGGGGAGCTGTTTTTT. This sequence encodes CASSLSEQGSGTGELFF.

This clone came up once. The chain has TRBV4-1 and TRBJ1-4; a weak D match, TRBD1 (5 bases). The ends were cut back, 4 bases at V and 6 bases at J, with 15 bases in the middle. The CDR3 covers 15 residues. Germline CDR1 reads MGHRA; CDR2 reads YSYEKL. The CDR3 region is CASSPLGPLDEKLFF. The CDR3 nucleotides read TGCGCCAGCAGCCCCTTGGGACCGTTAGATGAAAAACTGTTTTTT.

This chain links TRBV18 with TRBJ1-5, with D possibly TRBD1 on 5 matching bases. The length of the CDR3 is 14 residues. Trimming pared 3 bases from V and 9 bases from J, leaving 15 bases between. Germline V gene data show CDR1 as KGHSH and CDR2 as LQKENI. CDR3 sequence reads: CASSPPDSRTPQHF. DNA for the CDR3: TGTGCCAGCTCACCCCCCGACAGCCGGACGCCCCAGCATTTT.

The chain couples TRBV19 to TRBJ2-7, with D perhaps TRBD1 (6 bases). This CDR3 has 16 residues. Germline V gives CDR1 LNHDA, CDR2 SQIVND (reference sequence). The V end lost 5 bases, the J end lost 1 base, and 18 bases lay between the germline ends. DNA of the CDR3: TGTGCCAGTAGTCCAGGTCGAGGGGGAGTTTCCTACGAGCAGTACTTC. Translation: CASSPGRGGVSYEQYF. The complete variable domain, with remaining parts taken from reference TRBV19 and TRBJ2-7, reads DGGITQSPKYLFRKEGQNVTLSCEQNLNHDAMYWYRQDPGQGLRLIYYSQIVNDFQKGDIAEGYSVSREKKESFPLTVTSAQKNPTAFYLCASSPGRGGVSYEQYFGPGTRLTVT.

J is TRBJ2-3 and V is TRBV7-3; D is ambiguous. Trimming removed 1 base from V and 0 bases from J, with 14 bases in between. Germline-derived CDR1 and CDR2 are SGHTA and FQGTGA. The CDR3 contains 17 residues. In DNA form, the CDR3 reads TGTGCCAGCAGCTTAAATACGGAATCTAGAAGCACAGATACGCAGTATTTT. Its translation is CASSLNTESRSTDTQYF.

DNA for the CDR3: TGTGCCTGGAGTATACTCGCAGGCATCAGTATCTTTAACTATGGCTACACCTTC. This codes for CAWSILAGISIFNYGYTF. J is TRBJ1-2 and V is TRBV30; D gene uncertain. Trimming left V 2 bases short and J 1 base short, with 23 bases between. The CDR3 extends over 18 amino acids. Germline V gene data show CDR1 as GTSNPN and CDR2 as SVGIG (reference sequence).

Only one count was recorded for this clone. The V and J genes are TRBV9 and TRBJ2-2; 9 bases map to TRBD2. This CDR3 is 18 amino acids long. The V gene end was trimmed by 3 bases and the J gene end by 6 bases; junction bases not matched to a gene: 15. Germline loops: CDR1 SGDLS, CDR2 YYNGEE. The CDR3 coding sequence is TGTGCCAGCAGCGCCAGGGAGAGCGGGAGGAGGAGCGCCGGGGAGCTGTTTTTT. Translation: CASSARESGRRSAGELFF.

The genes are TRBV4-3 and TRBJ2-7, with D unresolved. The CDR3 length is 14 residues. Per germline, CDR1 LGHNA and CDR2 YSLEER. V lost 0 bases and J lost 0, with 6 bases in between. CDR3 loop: CASSQEPVSYEQYF. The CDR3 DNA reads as TGCGCCAGCAGCCAAGAGCCAGTCTCCTACGAGCAGTACTTC.

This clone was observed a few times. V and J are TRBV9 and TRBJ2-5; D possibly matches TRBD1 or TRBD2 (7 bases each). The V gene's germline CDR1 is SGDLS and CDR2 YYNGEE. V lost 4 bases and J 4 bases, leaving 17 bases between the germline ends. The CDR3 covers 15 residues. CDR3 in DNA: TGTGCCAGCAGCTCCCAGGGGGGGGACTCAGAGACCCAGTACTTC. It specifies CASSSQGGDSETQYF.